This T cell receptor (beta chain) was sequenced for a study of T cells after yellow fever vaccination. By 5'RACE template switching, TCR cDNA was produced, with a universal primer site and UMIs added in the process. TCRdb independently ran MiXCR on the 5' RACE reads; one entry per CDR3 protein. In the table there are 300,000 to 350,000 distinct CDR3 sequences, 7% to 9% of which are singletons. In this sample, this clonotype turned up many times. This CDR3 contains 16 residues. Germline lookup yields CDR1 LNHNV and CDR2 YYDKDF (reference sequence). Trimming took off 0 bases at V and 0 bases at J, with 9 bases between the two ends.

The V gene is TRBV15, the J gene TRBJ1-5; D is undetermined. The input for sequencing was PBMCs, taken roughly 46 days after the first yellow fever vaccination. This clonotype was obtained from a man between 18 and 35 years old who received the YFV17D yellow fever vaccine. CDR3 sequence (DNA): TGTGCCACCAGCAGAGAGACGGACTATAGCAATCAGCCCCAGCATTTT. Translating it yields CATSRETDYSNQPQHF. Looking up the rest from reference TRBV15 and TRBJ1-5 gives the full variable domain: DAMVIQNPRYQVTQFGKPVTLSCSQTLNHNVMYWYQQKSSQAPKLLFHYYDKDFNNEADTPDNFQSRRPNTSFCFLDIRSPGLGDTAMYLCATSRETDYSNQPQHFGDGTRLSIL.